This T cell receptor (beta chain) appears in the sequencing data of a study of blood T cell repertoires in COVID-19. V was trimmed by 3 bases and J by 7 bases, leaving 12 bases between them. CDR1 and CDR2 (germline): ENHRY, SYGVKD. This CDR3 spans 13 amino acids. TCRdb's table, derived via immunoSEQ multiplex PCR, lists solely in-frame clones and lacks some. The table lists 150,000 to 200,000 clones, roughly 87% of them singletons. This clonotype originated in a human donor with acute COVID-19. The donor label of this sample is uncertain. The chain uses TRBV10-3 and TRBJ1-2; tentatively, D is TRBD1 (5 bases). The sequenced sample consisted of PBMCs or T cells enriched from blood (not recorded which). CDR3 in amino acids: CAISDREYGGYTF. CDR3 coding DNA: TGTGCCATCAGTGACAGGGAATACGGTGGCTACACCTTC.